What follows are 11 T cell receptor beta chains derived from one specimen sequenced in a study of CD8 T cells in ankylosing spondylitis. TCRdb fed the 5' RACE reads into MiXCR, producing one record per CDR3 protein. The profile covers 150,000 to 200,000 distinct CDR3 sequences, with roughly 10% appearing a single time and approximately 32% taken by the ten largest. Sequences were obtained from blood, either unsorted or a sorted T cell fraction (not recorded which). These receptors all come from a male donor with ankylosing spondylitis or in good health (not recorded which).

This clonotype was counted ten times or more. The chain carries TRBV10-3 and TRBJ2-3; 10 bases line up with TRBD2. Per germline, CDR1 ENHRY and CDR2 SYGVKD. The CDR3 sequence is 13 residues long. CDR3 DNA sequence: TGTGGAGGTAGCGGGGGGCGAGAGGATACGCAGTATTTT. This codes for CGGSGGREDTQYF.

This clonotype was counted ten times or more. The chain employs TRBV5-1 and TRBJ1-2, with D unclear. Looked up from germline, CDR1 is SGHRS and CDR2 is YFSETQ. This CDR3 is built from 12 residues. V lost 0 bases, J lost 7 bases, and 7 bases lay in between. CDR3: CASSLDAVGYTF. DNA for the CDR3: TGCGCCAGCAGCTTGGATGCGGTTGGCTACACCTTC.

This clonotype was seen at least ten times. The chain is built from TRBV7-6 and TRBJ2-1; D unclear. Trimming left V 0 bases short and J 9 bases short, with 12 bases between. The CDR3 has 14 amino acids. The germline CDR1 and CDR2 sequences are SGHVS and FNYEAQ. The CDR3 region has the DNA TGTGCCAGCAGCTTAGCGGTTCCGGACCGTGAGCAGTTCTTC. This translates into CASSLAVPDREQFF. The whole variable domain, remainder taken from reference TRBV7-6 and TRBJ2-1, is GAGVSQSPRYKVTKRGQDVALRCDPISGHVSLYWYRQALGQGPEFLTYFNYEAQQDKSGLPNDRFSAERPEGSISTLTIQRTEQRDSAMYRCASSLAVPDREQFFGPGTRLTVL.

This clonotype came up many times. This chain uses TRBV6-1 with TRBJ2-7, with TRBD1 matching 7 bases. The CDR3 has 15 amino acids. The V gene's germline CDR1 is MNHNS and CDR2 SASEGT. V gave up 7 bases and J gave up 2 bases; unmatched junction bases: 11. The CDR3 sequence: CASKTGQRSTYEQYF. CDR3 in DNA: TGTGCCAGCAAAACGGGACAGCGATCCACCTACGAGCAGTACTTC.

This clonotype was detected ten times or more. The J gene is TRBJ2-1, the V gene TRBV2; 11 bases line up with TRBD2. The ends lost 5 bases at V and 5 bases at J; junction bases unmatched: 2. This CDR3 spans 14 amino acids. From germline, CDR1 is SNHLY and CDR2 FYNNEI. CDR3 nucleotide sequence: TGTGCCAGCAGTAGACTAGCGGGGAACAATGAGCAGTTCTTC. Its translation is CASSRLAGNNEQFF. The whole variable domain, remainder taken from reference TRBV2 and TRBJ2-1, is EPEVTQTPSHQVTQMGQEVILRCVPISNHLYFYWYRQILGQKVEFLVSFYNNEISEKSEIFDDQFSVERPDGSNFTLKIRSTKLEDSAMYFCASSRLAGNNEQFFGPGTRLTVL.

This clonotype has at least ten counts. This rearrangement joins TRBV20-1 to TRBJ1-2, with unresolved D. Germline assignment: CDR1 DFQATT and CDR2 SNEGSKA (reference sequence). V was pared by 4 bases and J by 2 bases, with 5 bases between. This CDR3 comprises 11 residues. CDR3 loop: CSATPNYGYTF. CDR3 DNA: TGCAGTGCTACCCCGAACTATGGCTACACCTTC.

Ten or more counts support this clonotype. V is TRBV20-1 and J is TRBJ2-7, with TRBD1 matching over 8 bases. The CDR3 spans 13 residues. The germline V gene has CDR1 DFQATT and CDR2 SNEGSKA (reference sequence). DNA for the CDR3: TGCACCACCCGGGAACAGGGGGATAACGAGCAGTACTTC. Residues: CTTREQGDNEQYF.

The chain is built from TRBV11-3 and TRBJ1-1, with 8 nucleotides matching TRBD1. The J segment lost 0 bases and the V segment lost 1 base, leaving 1 base of the junction unmatched. The CDR3 spans 15 residues. Germline V gives CDR1 SGHNT, CDR2 YENEEA. The CDR3 here is CASSLVTGVNTEAFF. In DNA form, the CDR3 reads TGTGCCAGCAGCTTAGTGACAGGGGTGAACACTGAAGCTTTCTTT.

This clonotype was picked up many times. The V gene is TRBV20-1, the J gene TRBJ2-3, with D tentatively TRBD1 or TRBD2 (5 bases each). This CDR3 is 13 amino acids long. Per germline, CDR1 DFQATT and CDR2 SNEGSKA (reference sequence). Trimming left V 6 bases short and J 1 base short, with 11 bases between. CDR3 nucleotide sequence: TGCAGTGCCGCACTAGGGGGCACAGATACGCAGTATTTT. It codes for CSAALGGTDTQYF.

The rearrangement joins TRBV20-1 to TRBJ1-1; D is possibly TRBD1 (5 bases). The length of the CDR3 is 12 residues. V was pared by 3 bases and J by 0 bases, with 5 bases between. Germline V lookup: CDR1 DFQATT, CDR2 SNEGSKA (reference sequence). In nucleotides, the CDR3 is TGCAGTGCTAGCAGGGTGAACACTGAAGCTTTCTTT. The encoded protein is CSASRVNTEAFF.

This clonotype came up a few times. The rearrangement joins TRBV2 to TRBJ2-1, with 16 bases fitting TRBD2. The CDR3 totals 18 residues. Germline CDR1 SNHLY, CDR2 FYNNEI. The V and J ends lost 2 bases and 12 bases, in that order; junction bases with no gene match: 13. The CDR3 is CASSETGTSGGAAGGQFF. The CDR3 DNA reads as TGTGCCAGCAGTGAAACCGGGACTAGCGGGGGGGCCGCGGGTGGGCAGTTCTTC.